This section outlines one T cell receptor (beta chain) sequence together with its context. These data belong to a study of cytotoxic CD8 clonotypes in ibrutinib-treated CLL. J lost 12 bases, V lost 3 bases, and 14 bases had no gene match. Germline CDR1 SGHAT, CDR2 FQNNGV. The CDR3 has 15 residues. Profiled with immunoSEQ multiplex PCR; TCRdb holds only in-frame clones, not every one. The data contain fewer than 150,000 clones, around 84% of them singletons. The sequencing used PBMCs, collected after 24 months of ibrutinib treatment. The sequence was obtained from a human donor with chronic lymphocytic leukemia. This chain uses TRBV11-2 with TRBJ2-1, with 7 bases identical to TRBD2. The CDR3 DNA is TGTGCCAGCAGCTTCAATCCGGGGGGACCGGATGGGCAGTTCTTC. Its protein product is CASSFNPGGPDGQFF.